This TCR beta chain originates from a study of T cells in Graves' hyperthyroidism and ophthalmopathy. Study-wide findings and caveats: In blood, most of the thyroid clonotypes expanded above 0.001 were also present.

This clonotype was detected a few times. The antigen remains undetermined. PBMCs were derived from around 10 ml fresh peripheral blood. The source material, RNA transcripts, was used to amplify TCR beta CDR3 regions. The primer set for the first-round RT-PCR of the TCR CDR3 was HTBI. TCRdb re-called the multiplex PCR reads with MiXCR, one entry per CDR3 protein. The table has fewer than 350,000 distinct CDR3 sequences, around a fifth seen once; the top ten hold about 50%. The sample was blood. This sequence was found in a woman aged 50 to 60 with Graves' hyperthyroidism.

The CDR3: CASSIHPVTDTQYF. For the CDR3, the DNA is TGTGCCAGTAGTATTCATCCGGTCACAGATACGCAGTATTTT. V gene TRBV19 combines with J gene TRBJ2-3; D call uncertain. The CDR3 contains 14 residues. The V and J ends lost 3 bases and 2 bases respectively, with 9 bases between them. CDR1 LNHDA and CDR2 SQIVND come from the germline V gene (reference sequence). Full variable domain (outside the CDR3, taken from reference TRBV19 and TRBJ2-3): DGGITQSPKYLFRKEGQNVTLSCEQNLNHDAMYWYRQDPGQGLRLIYYSQIVNDFQKGDIAEGYSVSREKKESFPLTVTSAQKNPTAFYLCASSIHPVTDTQYFGPGTRLTVL.